This entry lists 9 T cell receptor beta chains sequenced from one sample in a study of blood T cell repertoires in COVID-19. Produced via immunoSEQ multiplex PCR; TCRdb's table is partial and in-frame only. The table records 200,000 to 250,000 clones, about 84% of them present only once. The sample taken for sequencing was peripheral blood. The receptors originated from a human donor in a cohort sampled during active COVID-19.

The rearrangement links TRBV27 to TRBJ2-6; D is perhaps TRBD1 (5 bases). Germline lookup yields CDR1 MNHEY and CDR2 SMNVEV (reference sequence). V was clipped by 2 bases and J by 0 bases, with 8 bases between them. The CDR3 runs to 16 residues. The CDR3 sequence: CASSLGASSGANVLTF. The CDR3 bases are TGTGCCAGCAGTTTAGGGGCCAGCTCTGGGGCCAACGTCCTGACTTTC.

The chain combines TRBV9 with TRBJ1-1, with D perhaps matching TRBD1 (5 bases). The germline gives CDR1 SGDLS, CDR2 YYNGEE. Trimming took off 4 bases at V and 5 bases at J, with 21 bases between the two ends. The CDR3 covers 16 residues. The CDR3 region is CASSRSPALGGTEAFF. The CDR3, as DNA: TGTGCCAGCAGCCGTAGTCCGGCCCTTGGGGGGACTGAAGCTTTCTTT.

This chain connects TRBV5-4 to TRBJ1-1; 7 bases match TRBD1. Germline CDR1 SGHNT, CDR2 YYREEE (reference sequence). Losses at the gene ends were 4 bases for V and 1 base for J; bases not matched to a gene: 7. This CDR3 is built from 15 residues. The CDR3, as DNA: TGTGCCAGCAGCAAAGGGACAGACAGGAACACTGAAGCTTTCTTT. It yields the protein CASSKGTDRNTEAFF.

The chain carries TRBV6-1 and TRBJ2-5; 10 bases map to TRBD2. This CDR3 is 16 amino acids long. In germline, CDR1 is MNHNS, CDR2 SASEGT. V lost 1 base to trimming and J lost 4 bases; unmatched junction nucleotides: 6. The DNA of the CDR3 is TGTGCCAGCAGTGAAGGGGTTAGCGGGGGGCCAGAGACCCAGTACTTC. Protein sequence: CASSEGVSGGPETQYF.

V usage is TRBV7-9 and J usage is TRBJ1-5; no clear D. There are 16 residues in the CDR3. Germline CDR1 and CDR2: SEHNR and FQNEAQ (reference sequence). With 5 bases removed from V and 3 bases from J, the gap between germline ends came to 17 bases. In DNA, the CDR3 is TGTGCCAGCAGCCCAGGTACGGGGTCTTACAATCAGCCCCAGCATTTT. It specifies CASSPGTGSYNQPQHF.

As to this clone: Other DNA sequences of this sample code for an identical CDR3. The chain uses TRBV19 and TRBJ2-7; possible D gene TRBD1, 5 bases. The germline V gene encodes CDR1 LNHDA and CDR2 SQIVND (reference sequence). V was clipped by 3 bases and J by 3 bases, with 9 bases between them. This CDR3 region has 13 residues. The CDR3 DNA sequence: TGTGCCAGTAGTATCGGAACAGGCTACGAGCAGTACTTC. The encoded protein is CASSIGTGYEQYF. Looking up the rest from reference TRBV19 and TRBJ2-7 gives the full variable domain: DGGITQSPKYLFRKEGQNVTLSCEQNLNHDAMYWYRQDPGQGLRLIYYSQIVNDFQKGDIAEGYSVSREKKESFPLTVTSAQKNPTAFYLCASSIGTGYEQYFGPGTRLTVT.

The J gene is TRBJ1-5, the V gene TRBV2; 9 bases match TRBD1. The CDR3 extends over 13 amino acids. J was trimmed by 8 bases and V by 5 bases; bases with no gene match: 4. Germline CDR1 and CDR2: SNHLY and FYNNEI. CDR3 bases: TGTGCCAGCAGTTACAGGGGGCAAGAGCCCCAGCATTTT. Its translation is CASSYRGQEPQHF.

This chain's CDR3 is CASSFLDRGPGEQYF. DNA of the CDR3: TGTGCCAGCAGCTTCTTGGACAGGGGGCCAGGCGAGCAGTACTTC. The chain is built from TRBV7-6 and TRBJ2-7, with 11 bases that match TRBD1. Germline V CDR1 and CDR2: SGHVS, FNYEAQ. With V trimmed by 3 bases and J by 6 bases, 7 bases remained unmatched. The CDR3 loop spans 15 amino acids.

The V gene is TRBV4-3, the J gene TRBJ2-3; 9 nucleotides align to TRBD1. The V gene end was trimmed by 0 bases and the J gene end by 4 bases; junction bases not matched to a gene: 5. Germline CDR1 reads LGHNA; CDR2 reads YSLEER. This CDR3 has 16 residues. CDR3 sequence: CASSQDRQGGSDTQYF. CDR3 sequence (DNA): TGCGCCAGCAGCCAAGATCGACAGGGGGGGTCAGATACGCAGTATTTT.